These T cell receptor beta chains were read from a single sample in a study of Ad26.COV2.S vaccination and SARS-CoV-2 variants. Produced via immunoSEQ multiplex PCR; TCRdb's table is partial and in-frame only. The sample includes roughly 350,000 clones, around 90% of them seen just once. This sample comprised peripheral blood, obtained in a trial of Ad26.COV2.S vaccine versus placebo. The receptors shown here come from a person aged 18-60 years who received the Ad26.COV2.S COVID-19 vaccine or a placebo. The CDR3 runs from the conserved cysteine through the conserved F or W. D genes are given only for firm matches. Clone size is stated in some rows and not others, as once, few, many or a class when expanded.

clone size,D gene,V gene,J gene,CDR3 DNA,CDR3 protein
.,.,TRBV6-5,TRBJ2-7,TGTGCCAGCAGCCTCGGCAGGGGCGGCTACGAGCAGTACTTC,CASSLGRGGYEQYF
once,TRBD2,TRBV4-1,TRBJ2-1,TGCGCCAGCAGCCACGGTAGCGGGGGGGGTAAGAATGAGCAGTTCTTC,CASSHGSGGGKNEQFF
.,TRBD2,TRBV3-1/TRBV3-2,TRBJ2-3,TGTGCCAGCAGCCAAACCCAGAGCGGGGGAACAGATACGCAGTATTTT,CASSQTQSGGTDTQYF
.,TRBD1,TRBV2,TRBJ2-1,TGTGCCAGCAGTGAGGTGGGACAGGTATACTCCTACAATGAGCAGTTCTTC,CASSEVGQVYSYNEQFF
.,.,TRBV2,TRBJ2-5,TGTGCCAGCAGCGCCGTGGGGGCGGAGACCCAGTACTTC,CASSAVGAETQYF
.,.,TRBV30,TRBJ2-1,TGTGCCTGGAGTCCTACCTATGGGTCCTACAATGAGCAGTTCTTC,CAWSPTYGSYNEQFF
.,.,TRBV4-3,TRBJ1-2,TGCGCCAGCAGCCACCAACTCAGGGAGAGATATGGCTACACCTTC,CASSHQLRERYGYTF
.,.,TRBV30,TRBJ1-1,TGTGCCTGGAGTGTAAACTTAGGTGGGAACACTGAAGCTTTCTTT,CAWSVNLGGNTEAFF
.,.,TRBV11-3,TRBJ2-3,TGTGCCAGCAGCTTAGATCTGGGTGCAGATACGCAGTATTTT,CASSLDLGADTQYF
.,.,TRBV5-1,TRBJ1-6,TGCGCCAGCAGCCTCCGGCCGGGGGATAATTCACCCCTCCACTTT,CASSLRPGDNSPLHF
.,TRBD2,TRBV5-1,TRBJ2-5,TGCGCCAGCAGCTTGGGATACCTAGCGGGGAACCAAGAGACCCAGTACTTC,CASSLGYLAGNQETQYF
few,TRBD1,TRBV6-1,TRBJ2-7,TGTGCCAGCAGTGGGAACAGGGGGCGAAGCTCCTACGAGCAGTACTTC,CASSGNRGRSSYEQYF
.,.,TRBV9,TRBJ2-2,TGTGCCAGCGGAGGGACCAACACCGGGGAGCTGTTTTTT,CASGGTNTGELFF
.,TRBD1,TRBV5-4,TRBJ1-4,TGTGCCAGCAGCAAACCGGGACAGGGAAGGCATGAAAAACTGTTTTTT,CASSKPGQGRHEKLFF
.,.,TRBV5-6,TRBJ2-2,TGTGCCAGCAGCCGATCGGTCGGCGCGGACACCGGGGAGCTGTTTTTT,CASSRSVGADTGELFF
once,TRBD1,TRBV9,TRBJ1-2,TGTGCCAGCAGCGTAGTTCACGACAGGGGGCTTAACTATGGCTACACCTTC,CASSVVHDRGLNYGYTF
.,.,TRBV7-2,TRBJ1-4,TGTGCCAGCACCCGAACGGGGAGGGGGTATGAAAAACTGTTTTTT,CASTRTGRGYEKLFF
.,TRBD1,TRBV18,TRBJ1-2,TGTGCCAGCTCACTTTGGGACAGGGAGGTCCGGAACTATGGCTACACCTTC,CASSLWDREVRNYGYTF
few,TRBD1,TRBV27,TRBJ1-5,TGTGCCAGCAGTTTCGGGACAGGGGATCAGCCCCAGCATTTT,CASSFGTGDQPQHF
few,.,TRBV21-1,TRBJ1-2,TGTGCCTTTGACTATGGCTACACCTTC,CAFDYGYTF
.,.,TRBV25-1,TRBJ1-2,TGTGCCAGCAGATGGGTACGGTGCTATGGCTACACCTTC,CASRWVRCYGYTF
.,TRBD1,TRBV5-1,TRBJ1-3,TGCGCCAGCAGCGCCCGGGACAGGGGGTATGCTCGTGGAAACACCATATATTTT,CASSARDRGYARGNTIYF
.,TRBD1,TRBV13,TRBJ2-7,TGTGCCAGCAGCCTAGACCGACAGGGAACCTACGAGCAGTACTTC,CASSLDRQGTYEQYF
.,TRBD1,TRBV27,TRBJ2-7,TGTGCCATCGGCCGGGACAGGGTGGGCGAGCAGTACTTC,CAIGRDRVGEQYF
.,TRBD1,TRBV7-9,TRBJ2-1,TGTGCCAGCAGCTTGGACAGGGGCTACAATGAGCAGTTCTTC,CASSLDRGYNEQFF
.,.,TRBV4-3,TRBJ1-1,TGCGCCAGCAGCCAAGGAGGGAACACTGAAGCTTTCTTT,CASSQGGNTEAFF
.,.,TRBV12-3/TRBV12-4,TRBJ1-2,TGTGCCAGCAGCTCCGGTGAGAACTATGGCTACACCTTC,CASSSGENYGYTF
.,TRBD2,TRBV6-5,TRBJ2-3,TGTGCCAGCAGGCGGGCGGGGGGCCTCACAGATACGCAGTATTTT,CASRRAGGLTDTQYF
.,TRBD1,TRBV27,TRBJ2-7,TGTGCCAGCAGCCCAGACAGGGGGCTCTCCTACGAGCAGTACTTC,CASSPDRGLSYEQYF
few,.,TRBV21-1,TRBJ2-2,TGTGCCAGCAGCAAATTTTGGCAGGGGTCCACCGGGGAGCTGTTTTTT,CASSKFWQGSTGELFF
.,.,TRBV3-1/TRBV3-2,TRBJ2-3,TGTGCCATCCCCAATCTTGCGCAGTATTTT,CAIPNLAQYF
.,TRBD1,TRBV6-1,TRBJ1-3,TGTGCCAGCAGTAAAGGCCCGGGACAGGGATTTGGAAACACCATATATTTT,CASSKGPGQGFGNTIYF
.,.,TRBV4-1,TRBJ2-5,TGCGCCAGCAGCCAAGTGGCGGGGAGGTACCAAGAGACCCAGTACTTC,CASSQVAGRYQETQYF
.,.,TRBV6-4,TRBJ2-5,TGTGCCAGCAGTGACCTAGGGACTCAAGAGACCCAGTACTTC,CASSDLGTQETQYF
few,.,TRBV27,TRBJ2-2,TGTGCCAGCAGTTTAGGGCACGAGGTCGCGAACACCGGGGAGCTGTTTTTT,CASSLGHEVANTGELFF
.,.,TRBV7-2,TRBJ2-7,TGTGCCAGCAGCTTAGCCGGGACGGAATCCTACGAGCAGTACTTC,CASSLAGTESYEQYF
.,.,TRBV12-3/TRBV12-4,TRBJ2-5,TGTGCCAGCAGTTTGAGGGAGACCCAGTACTTC,CASSLRETQYF
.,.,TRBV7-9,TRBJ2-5,TGTGCCAGCAGCATCCGCTATCCCCGCGAGACCCAGTACTTC,CASSIRYPRETQYF
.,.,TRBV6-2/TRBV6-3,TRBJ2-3,TGTGCCAGCAGCTCACCCTTGACGGGCATTAAAGGAGATACGCAGTATTTT,CASSSPLTGIKGDTQYF
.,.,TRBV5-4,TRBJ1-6,TGTGCCAGCAGCTTGGAACAGGGCGAGAACTCACCCCTCCACTTT,CASSLEQGENSPLHF
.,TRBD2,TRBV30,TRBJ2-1,TGTGCCTGGACCCTCGGCGGGGGGGCCCCTACAAGCTACAATGAGCAGTTCTTC,CAWTLGGGAPTSYNEQFF
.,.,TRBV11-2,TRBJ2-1,TGTGCCAGCAGCTTAGCCCTAGCCTATGAGCAGTTCTTC,CASSLALAYEQFF
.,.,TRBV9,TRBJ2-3,TGTGCCAGCAGCGTAGCTACCTTGGCAGATACGCAGTATTTT,CASSVATLADTQYF
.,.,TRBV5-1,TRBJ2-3,TGCGCCAGCACCATGAGAGGGGGATCAGATACGCAGTATTTT,CASTMRGGSDTQYF
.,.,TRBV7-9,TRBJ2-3,TGTGCCAGCAGCTTAGTAGATACGCAGTATTTT,CASSLVDTQYF
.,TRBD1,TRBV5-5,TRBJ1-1,TGTGCCAGCAGCTACAGGGGGGACACTGAAGCTTTCTTT,CASSYRGDTEAFF
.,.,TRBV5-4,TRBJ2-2,TGTGCCAGCAGCTTGGCCTCTGGGGGACGCACCGGGGAGCTGTTTTTT,CASSLASGGRTGELFF
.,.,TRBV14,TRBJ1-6,TGTGCCAGCAGCCAAGCGTGGGGGCCCCTTATGATTTCACCCCTCCACTTT,CASSQAWGPLMISPLHF
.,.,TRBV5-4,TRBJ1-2,TGTGCCAGCAGCTTGGGCAGCGATGGCTACACCTTC,CASSLGSDGYTF
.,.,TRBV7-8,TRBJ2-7,TGTGCCAGCAGGGGGGGCGGCGAGCAGTACTTC,CASRGGGEQYF
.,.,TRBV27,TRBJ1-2,TGTGCCAGCAGTTCCCGGACAGCTAACTATGGCTACACCTTC,CASSSRTANYGYTF
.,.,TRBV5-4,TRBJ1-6,TGTGCCAGCAGCTCCGGGACCGGGCCCTCACCCCTCCACTTT,CASSSGTGPSPLHF
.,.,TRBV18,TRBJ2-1,TGTGCCAGCACCTACCGCGACGACTACAATGAGCAGTTCTTC,CASTYRDDYNEQFF
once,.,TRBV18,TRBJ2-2,TGTGCCAGCTCACCAGGTACAGCGGTGGGGACCGGGGAGCTGTTTTTT,CASSPGTAVGTGELFF
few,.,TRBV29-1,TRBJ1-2,TGCAGCGTTTCCCCGGCAGACTATGGCTACACCTTC,CSVSPADYGYTF
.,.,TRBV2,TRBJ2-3,TGTGCCAGCAGTGATTCCCAGGGGCCCATAGGGGATACGCAGTATTTT,CASSDSQGPIGDTQYF
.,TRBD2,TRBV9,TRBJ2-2,TGTGCCAGCAGCGTAGGGGCTAGCGGGGCGATCGGGGAGCTGTTTTTT,CASSVGASGAIGELFF
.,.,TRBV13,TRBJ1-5,TGTGCCAGCAGCTTTCGGGGGCGCGACCAGCCCCAGCATTTT,CASSFRGRDQPQHF
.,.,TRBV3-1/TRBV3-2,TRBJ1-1,TGTGCCAGCAGCCAACCAGGGACGAACACTGAAGCTTTCTTT,CASSQPGTNTEAFF
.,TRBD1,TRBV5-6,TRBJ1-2,TGTGCCAGCAGCTTAAAGGGGGCGGGTGGCTACACCTTC,CASSLKGAGGYTF